This T cell receptor beta chain was retrieved from a study of blood T cells in healthy people across ages. Caucasian individuals from Russia who were healthy and aged 6 to 90 acted as donors. Germline CDR1 MGHRA, CDR2 YSYEKL. The J segment lost 2 bases and the V segment lost 4 bases, leaving 12 bases of the junction unmatched. The CDR3 has 17 amino acids. Worth noting for this clonotype: The antigen is undetermined.

With a J-beta primer mix and a sample-barcoded 5' primer, a second PCR ran 7 to 11 cycles. Each cDNA molecule was tagged by a template-switch adaptor that had 12 random nucleotides. Each CDR3 protein gets one entry after TCRdb re-called the 5' RACE reads with MiXCR. The repertoire holds about 810,000 distinct CDR3 sequences, with about 36% as singletons. Regarding the study as a whole: PBMC samples, being unsorted, prevented any conclusive comparison of naive and antigen-experienced cells. Age advanced and TCR beta diversity per million T cells fell, roughly linearly.

The sequence came from a man aged 18 to 29 in good health. Sequencing was done on a sample of blood. The V and J genes are TRBV4-1 and TRBJ2-7; TRBD1 matches at 9 bases. The DNA for the CDR3 is TGCGCCAGCAGCCGGCTCGTCACAGGGGGCGACGCCTACGAGCAGTACTTC. It codes for CASSRLVTGGDAYEQYF.